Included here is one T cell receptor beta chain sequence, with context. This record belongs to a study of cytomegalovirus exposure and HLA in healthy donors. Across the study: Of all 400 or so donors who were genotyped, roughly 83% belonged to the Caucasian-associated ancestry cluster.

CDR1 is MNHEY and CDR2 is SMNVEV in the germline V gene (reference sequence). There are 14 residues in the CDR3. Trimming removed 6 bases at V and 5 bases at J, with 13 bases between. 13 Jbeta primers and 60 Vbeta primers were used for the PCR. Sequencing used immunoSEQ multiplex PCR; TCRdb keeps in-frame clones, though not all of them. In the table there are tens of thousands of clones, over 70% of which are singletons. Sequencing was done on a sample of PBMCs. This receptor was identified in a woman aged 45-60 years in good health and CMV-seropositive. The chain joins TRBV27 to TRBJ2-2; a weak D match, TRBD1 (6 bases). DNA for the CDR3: TGTGCCAGCAGGGACAGATACCCTACCGGGGAGCTGTTTTTT. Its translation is CASRDRYPTGELFF.